Below are 2 T cell receptor beta chains sequenced from a single sample in a study of blood T cell repertoires in COVID-19. Only in-frame clones appear in the TCRdb table, and some are missing; sequencing was by immunoSEQ multiplex PCR. The sample lists a few hundred thousand clones, around 85% seen once, with under 2.5% in the top ten. The specimen was PBMCs or T cells enriched from blood (not recorded which). These receptors originate from a woman between 45 and 60 years old who had recovered from COVID-19.

The chain recombines TRBV11-2 with TRBJ2-5, with 11 bases lining up with TRBD2. The CDR3 covers 16 residues. After removal of 0 bases from V and 7 bases from J, the junction contained 7 bases not matched to a gene. Germline CDR1 and CDR2: SGHAT and FQNNGV. The CDR3 loop reads CASSLDIAGGPGTQYF. The CDR3 DNA follows: TGTGCCAGCAGCTTAGATATAGCGGGAGGGCCTGGGACCCAGTACTTC.

V is TRBV5-6 and J is TRBJ1-5; 12 bases match TRBD1. Germline V CDR1 and CDR2: SGHDT, YYEEEE. This CDR3 is 16 amino acids long. With 4 bases clipped from V and 6 bases from J, the junction kept 8 bases outside the gene matches. This CDR3 reads CASSLGTGGAAQPQHF. The CDR3, as DNA: TGTGCCAGCAGCCTAGGGACAGGGGGCGCGGCTCAGCCCCAGCATTTT.